The T cell receptor (beta chain) under discussion was sequenced for a study of T cells expressing NK-cell markers. Study-level results: Dominance of the CD3+CD56-NKG2C+ fraction by these clonotypes also held in several donors.

On this clonotype: As yet, its antigen is unknown.

TCRdb re-called the 5' RACE reads; every CDR3 protein appears as one record, without DNA. In all, the sample yields over 150,000 distinct CDR3 sequences. The CDR3 totals 15 residues. Germline V gene data show CDR1 as LNHDA and CDR2 as SQIVND (reference sequence). The chain couples TRBV19 to TRBJ2-1; checking the TCRdb D call of TRBD2 is not possible without DNA. The sequence came from a woman in her fifties or sixties in good health. Sequencing was carried out using blood T cells: a sorted CD56 or NKG2C T cell subset, CD4+ or CD8+ T cells, or bulk PBMC T cells (not recorded which). This chain's CDR3 is CASRPTSGIENEQFF.